This T cell receptor (beta chain) came from a study of cytomegalovirus exposure and HLA in healthy donors. Study observations and caveats: After further analysis at a later stage, 16,951 TCR beta sequences were associated with HLA alleles at 0.05 false discovery rate.

On this clone: The antigen is undetermined.

This CDR3 has 13 amino acids. CDR1 and CDR2 from the germline V gene are LNHDA and SQIVND (reference sequence). The V gene end was trimmed by 7 bases and the J gene end by 5 bases; junction bases not matched to a gene: 2. Vbeta (60) and Jbeta (13) primers were used in the PCR. This table comes from immunoSEQ multiplex PCR, and its TCRdb copy is limited to in-frame clones, with some not included. The table has roughly 190,000 clones, approximately 80% seen once; the top ten hold around 3.5%. The TCR originated in a man aged 40-49 years in good health and CMV-seropositive. Sequencing was performed on PBMCs. The chain uses TRBV19 and TRBJ1-5; TRBD1 aligns across 10 bases. CDR3: CASTGTGDQPQHF. The CDR3 bases are TGTGCCAGTACCGGGACAGGGGATCAGCCCCAGCATTTT. The whole variable domain, remainder taken from reference TRBV19 and TRBJ1-5, is DGGITQSPKYLFRKEGQNVTLSCEQNLNHDAMYWYRQDPGQGLRLIYYSQIVNDFQKGDIAEGYSVSREKKESFPLTVTSAQKNPTAFYLCASTGTGDQPQHFGDGTRLSIL.